These 27 T cell receptor beta chains were sequenced from one sample in a study of blood T cell repertoires in COVID-19. Clones were read by immunoSEQ multiplex PCR, and TCRdb kept only the in-frame ones, dropping some. This table has approximately 150,000 clones, approximately 89% appearing once. Input material: peripheral blood. These receptors all come from a man between 60 and 70 years old with active or convalescent COVID-19.

The rearrangement links TRBV6-5 to TRBJ2-2; TRBD1 matches 7 bases. The CDR3 spans 15 residues. V shed 6 bases and J 1 base; nucleotides not matched to a gene: 5. In germline, CDR1 is MNHEY, CDR2 SVGAGI. This CDR3 is CASRPDRVNTGELFF. CDR3 sequence (DNA): TGTGCCAGCAGACCCGACAGGGTGAACACCGGGGAGCTGTTTTTT.

The J gene is TRBJ2-3, the V gene TRBV19; D is perhaps TRBD2 (6 bases). This CDR3 comprises 15 residues. CDR1 and CDR2 from the germline V gene are LNHDA and SQIVND (reference sequence). Trimming shortened V by 0 bases and J by 3 bases, and 10 bases separated the two germline ends. The chain's CDR3 is CASSIENGRTDTQYF. Here the CDR3 DNA reads TGTGCCAGTAGTATAGAGAACGGGAGAACAGATACGCAGTATTTT.

The chain links TRBV5-4 to TRBJ1-2; 9 bases match TRBD1. Germline V gives CDR1 SGHNT, CDR2 YYREEE (reference sequence). After removal of 4 bases from V and 4 bases from J, the junction contained 14 bases not matched to a gene. This CDR3 has 17 amino acids. As DNA, the CDR3 is TGTGCCAGCAGCCCCCCCCAGGCCGGGACAGGGAGCTATGGCTACACCTTC. This codes for CASSPPQAGTGSYGYTF.

This rearrangement joins TRBV27 to TRBJ2-5, with D possibly being TRBD1 (6 bases). V was clipped by 4 bases and J by 6 bases, with 12 bases between them. The germline gives CDR1 MNHEY, CDR2 SMNVEV (reference sequence). The CDR3 loop spans 13 amino acids. In nucleotides, the CDR3 is TGTGCCAGCAGTTCCAGGGGTACGAAGACCCAGTACTTC. Translation gives CASSSRGTKTQYF.

The J gene is TRBJ1-5, the V gene TRBV7-6; a weak D match, TRBD1 (6 bases). V lost 1 base and J lost 4, with 14 bases in between. Germline CDR1 is SGHVS and CDR2 is FNYEAQ. The CDR3 spans 16 residues. The CDR3 bases are TGTGCCAGCAGCTTAGATCCTTGGCAGGGGAATCAGCCCCAGCATTTT. Translated: CASSLDPWQGNQPQHF.

The J gene is TRBJ1-1, the V gene TRBV6-1; the D is unclear. There are 15 residues in the CDR3. Between the trimmed V and J ends, which lost 2 bases and 0 bases, there was a span of 10 bases. Germline CDR1 and CDR2: MNHNS and SASEGT. CDR3 DNA: TGTGCCAGCAGTGAACGCGGGAACATGAACACTGAAGCTTTCTTT. Translation gives CASSERGNMNTEAFF.

This chain joins TRBV9 and TRBJ1-2, with D perhaps TRBD1 (5 bases). The V and J ends lost 1 base and 1 base respectively, with 11 bases between them. Germline assignment: CDR1 SGDLS and CDR2 YYNGEE. CDR3 length: 15 residues. The CDR3 reads CASSVRIRGNYGYTF. CDR3 bases: TGTGCCAGCAGCGTAAGAATTAGGGGTAACTATGGCTACACCTTC. Full variable domain (remainder filled in from reference TRBV9 and TRBJ1-2): DSGVTQTPKHLITATGQRVTLRCSPRSGDLSVYWYQQSLDQGLQFLIQYYNGEERAKGNILERFSAQQFPDLHSELNLSSLELGDSALYFCASSVRIRGNYGYTFGSGTRLTVV.

The V and J genes are TRBV6-5 and TRBJ1-2; 9 positions match TRBD1. The CDR3 is 12 amino acids. The germline V gene has CDR1 MNHEY and CDR2 SVGAGI. V gave up 6 bases and J gave up 13 bases; unmatched junction bases: 9. The chain's CDR3 is CASSPGQGISTF. The CDR3, as DNA: TGTGCCAGCAGCCCCGGACAGGGGATAAGCACCTTC.

This clone has a single count. The V call is TRBV3-1 (or the pseudogene TRBV3-2), the J call TRBJ1-1; perhaps TRBD1 as D (5 bases). Germline-derived CDR1 and CDR2 are LGHDT and YNNKEL (reference sequence). With 0 bases removed from V and 3 bases from J, the gap between germline ends came to 14 bases. The CDR3 spans 16 residues. The CDR3 nucleotides are TGTGCCAGCAGCCAAGATTGGGGGGTTGGGGACACTGAAGCTTTCTTT. Residues: CASSQDWGVGDTEAFF.

V is TRBV15 and J is TRBJ1-2; D call uncertain. The V end lost 1 base, the J end lost 5 bases, and 17 bases lay between the germline ends. CDR3 size: 16 residues. CDR1 is LNHNV and CDR2 is YYDKDF in the germline V gene (reference sequence). The CDR3 coding sequence is TGTGCCACCAGCAGAGGGGTCTACGTGCAGGAATATGGCTACACCTTC. As protein: CATSRGVYVQEYGYTF.

The gene calls are TRBV10-2 and TRBJ1-4, with D possibly being TRBD1 (5 bases). The CDR3 is 11 residues long. V was cut by 7 bases and J by 13 bases, with 13 bases left in between. The V gene's germline CDR1 is WSHSY and CDR2 SAAADI. In DNA, the CDR3 is TGCGCCAGCAAGGAGACAGCCAGACTGTTTTTT. Its translation is CASKETARLFF.

The V and J genes are TRBV9 and TRBJ2-2, with 10 bases fitting TRBD2. Germline trimming cut 5 bases from V and 5 bases from J; bases unmatched to any gene: 12. The CDR3 is made up of 17 amino acids. Germline V lookup: CDR1 SGDLS, CDR2 YYNGEE. The CDR3 loop is CASSDYTSGKTTGELFF. As DNA, the CDR3 is TGTGCCAGCAGTGATTATACTAGCGGGAAGACGACCGGGGAGCTGTTTTTT. The variable domain in full, completed from reference TRBV9 and TRBJ2-2, reads DSGVTQTPKHLITATGQRVTLRCSPRSGDLSVYWYQQSLDQGLQFLIQYYNGEERAKGNILERFSAQQFPDLHSELNLSSLELGDSALYFCASSDYTSGKTTGELFFGEGSRLTVL.

The chain uses TRBV19 and TRBJ1-1; perhaps TRBD1 as D (6 bases). This CDR3 is built from 14 residues. Germline V gives CDR1 LNHDA, CDR2 SQIVND (reference sequence). V was cut by 1 base and J by 7 bases, with 13 bases left in between. The CDR3: CASSIASGVREAFF. The CDR3 coding sequence is TGTGCCAGTAGTATAGCGTCAGGGGTACGTGAAGCTTTCTTT.

The genes are TRBV5-5 and TRBJ2-7; TRBD2 is a possible D gene (5 bases). This CDR3 is 14 amino acids long. Germline V lookup: CDR1 SGHKS, CDR2 YYEKEE (reference sequence). V was trimmed by 2 bases and J by 2 bases, leaving 11 bases between them. CDR3 amino acids: CASSFTAVAYEQYF. Here the CDR3 DNA reads TGTGCCAGCAGCTTTACAGCGGTAGCCTACGAGCAGTACTTC.

The genes are TRBV18 and TRBJ2-1; 7 bases match TRBD2. Germline V gene data show CDR1 as KGHSH and CDR2 as LQKENI. This CDR3 is 16 amino acids long. J lost 0 bases, V lost 3 bases, and 5 bases had no gene match. The DNA of the CDR3 is TGTGCCAGCTCACCCCGACTAGCTAGCTCCTACAATGAGCAGTTCTTC. Protein sequence: CASSPRLASSYNEQFF.

Of note for this clone: One end of the junction is discordant with germline, which a read error may explain. The CDR3 DNA reads TGTGCCAGTAGTTCCAGGAAGGGGGCGAGGAACGCTGAAGCTTTCTTT. It yields the protein CASSSRKGARNAEAFF. The chain joins TRBV19 to TRBJ1-1; 7 bases fit TRBD1. The CDR3 is made up of 16 amino acids. Germline V gives CDR1 LNHDA, CDR2 SQIVND (reference sequence).

Only one count was recorded for this clone. The chain has TRBV9 and TRBJ1-6; D might be TRBD1 (5 bases). This CDR3 is 17 amino acids long. V lost 0 bases and J 15 bases, leaving 25 bases between the germline ends. Germline loops: CDR1 SGDLS, CDR2 YYNGEE. CDR3 nucleotides: TGTGCCAGCAGCGTAGGGGGTGCACCGGGACGGGGGAAAGACCTCCACTTT. Its protein product is CASSVGGAPGRGKDLHF.

Here the CDR3 reads CASSFWGRVSPTSGANVLTF. CDR3 DNA sequence: TGTGCCAGCAGTTTCTGGGGCAGGGTCTCCCCAACCTCTGGGGCCAACGTCCTGACTTTC. The chain combines TRBV27 with TRBJ2-6, with a weak D call TRBD1 (5 bases). The CDR3 sequence is 20 residues long. The germline V and J ends were trimmed by 3 bases and 0 bases, with 21 bases remaining between them. Looked up from germline, CDR1 is MNHEY and CDR2 is SMNVEV (reference sequence).

This chain connects TRBV2 to TRBJ2-1; unclear D gene. This CDR3 contains 15 residues. The V gene's germline CDR1 is SNHLY and CDR2 FYNNEI. V lost 1 base, J lost 0 bases, and 7 bases lay in between. CDR3 sequence reads: CASSEEVSSYNEQFF. In DNA form, the CDR3 reads TGTGCCAGCAGTGAAGAAGTTAGCTCCTACAATGAGCAGTTCTTC.

The chain joins TRBV5-1 to TRBJ1-1; TRBD1 aligns across 9 bases. Germline loops: CDR1 SGHRS, CDR2 YFSETQ. The CDR3 spans 19 residues. Trimming cost V 0 bases and J 1 base; bases outside gene matches: 13. Written as DNA, the CDR3 is TGCGCCAGCAGCTTGGGGCCTCCGGGACAGGGCCTAAAGAACACTGAAGCTTTCTTT. This translates into CASSLGPPGQGLKNTEAFF.

The chain employs TRBV5-1 and TRBJ2-5; D unresolved. The V and J ends lost 1 base and 5 bases respectively, with 9 bases between them. Germline V gene data show CDR1 as SGHRS and CDR2 as YFSETQ. CDR3 size: 13 residues. CDR3 sequence reads: CASSLFDGETQYF. CDR3 sequence (DNA): TGCGCCAGCAGCTTGTTCGACGGGGAGACCCAGTACTTC.

The rearrangement joins TRBV3-1 (or the pseudogene TRBV3-2) to TRBJ2-7, with TRBD2 matching 15 bases. Germline loops: CDR1 LGHDT, CDR2 YNNKEL (reference sequence). With 4 bases clipped from V and 4 bases from J, the junction kept 5 bases outside the gene matches. The CDR3 runs 16 residues. CDR3 protein: CASSPGTSGRSYEQYF. Here the CDR3 DNA reads TGTGCCAGCAGCCCGGGGACTAGCGGGAGGTCTTACGAGCAGTACTTC.

The chain has TRBV15 and TRBJ2-7, with TRBD2 identical over 8 bases. The V segment lost 0 bases and the J segment 2 bases; nucleotides outside the gene matches: 0. This CDR3 is 14 amino acids long. Per germline, CDR1 LNHNV and CDR2 YYDKDF (reference sequence). CDR3 protein: CATSRDGRAYEQYF. DNA of the CDR3: TGTGCCACCAGCAGAGACGGGAGGGCCTACGAGCAGTACTTC.

The genes are TRBV10-3 and TRBJ2-6, with D possibly TRBD2 on 5 matching bases. Trimming took off 7 bases at V and 0 bases at J, with 10 bases between the two ends. Germline CDR1 ENHRY, CDR2 SYGVKD. The length of the CDR3 is 15 residues. CDR3 sequence (DNA): TGTGCCATCATGTCGGGGTACTCTGGGGCCAACGTCCTGACTTTC. Its translation is CAIMSGYSGANVLTF.

The genes are TRBV7-2 and TRBJ1-1, with D uncertain. The V gene lost 5 bases and the J gene lost 4 bases, with 17 bases spanning the gap. The CDR3 loop spans 15 amino acids. The germline V gene encodes CDR1 SGHTA and CDR2 FQGNSA. CDR3 residues: CASSTQPGSTTEAFF. The CDR3 coding sequence is TGTGCCAGCAGCACTCAGCCGGGGTCTACCACTGAAGCTTTCTTT.

This chain uses TRBV30 with TRBJ2-2; 10 nucleotides line up with TRBD2. The CDR3 is made up of 14 amino acids. Trimming removed 5 bases from V and 6 bases from J; junction bases left unmatched: 6. Germline loops: CDR1 GTSNPN, CDR2 SVGIG (reference sequence). The chain's CDR3 is CAWDLAGVPGELFF. The CDR3 bases are TGTGCCTGGGACCTAGCGGGAGTACCCGGGGAGCTGTTTTTT.

The CDR3 region is CASTPTSPLLEQYF. DNA of the CDR3: TGTGCCAGTACCCCGACTAGCCCCCTCCTCGAGCAGTACTTC. The chain employs TRBV19 and TRBJ2-7; 7 nucleotides agree with TRBD2. Germline CDR1 and CDR2: LNHDA and SQIVND (reference sequence). V was clipped by 7 bases and J by 6 bases; unmatched bases: 12. The CDR3 contains 14 residues.